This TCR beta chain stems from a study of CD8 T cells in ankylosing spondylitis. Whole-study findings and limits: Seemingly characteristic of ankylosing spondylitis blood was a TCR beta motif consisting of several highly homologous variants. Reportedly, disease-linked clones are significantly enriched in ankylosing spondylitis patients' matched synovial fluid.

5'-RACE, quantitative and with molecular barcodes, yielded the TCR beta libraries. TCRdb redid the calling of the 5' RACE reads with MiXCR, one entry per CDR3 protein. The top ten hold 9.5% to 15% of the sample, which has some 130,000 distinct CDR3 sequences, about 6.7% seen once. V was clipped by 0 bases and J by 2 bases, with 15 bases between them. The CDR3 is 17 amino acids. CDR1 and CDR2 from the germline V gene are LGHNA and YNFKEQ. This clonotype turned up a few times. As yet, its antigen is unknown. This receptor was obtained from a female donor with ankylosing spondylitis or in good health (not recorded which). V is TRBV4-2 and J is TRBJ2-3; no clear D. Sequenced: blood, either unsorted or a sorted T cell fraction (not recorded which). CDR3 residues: CASSQEGTGGNTDTQYF. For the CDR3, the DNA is TGTGCCAGCAGCCAAGAGGGCACCGGCGGAAACACAGATACGCAGTATTTT.